The 19 T cell receptor beta chains below were found in one sample sequenced in a study of blood T cells in healthy people across ages. Sample-barcoded 5' priming and a J-beta primer mix drove a second PCR of roughly 7 to 11 cycles. TCRdb ran MiXCR on the 5' RACE reads and lists one entry per CDR3 protein. Of some 700,000 distinct CDR3 sequences detected, 22% appear once; the ten largest clones hold about 22%. Material: blood. These receptors were collected from a man aged 70 or older in good health.

The chain is built from TRBV7-2 and TRBJ2-5, with D possibly TRBD2 on 5 matching bases. The CDR3 totals 13 residues. The germline V gene has CDR1 SGHTA and CDR2 FQGNSA. V was trimmed by 0 bases and J by 10 bases, leaving 12 bases between them. The CDR3, as DNA: TGTGCCAGCAGCTTAGCTGTCCTAGCATTCCAGTACTTC. Amino acids: CASSLAVLAFQYF. The variable domain in full, with the rest retrieved from reference TRBV7-2 and TRBJ2-5, is GAGVSQSPSNKVTEKGKDVELRCDPISGHTALYWYRQSLGQGLEFLIYFQGNSAPDKSGLPSDRFSAERTGGSVSTLTIQRTQQEDSAVYLCASSLAVLAFQYFGPGTRLLVL.

This clonotype occurred many times. Its ends do not fully match the called genes, so a read error is possible. This chain uses TRBV5-1 with TRBJ2-2; 10 bases map to TRBD2. This CDR3 region has 16 residues. Germline values: CDR1 SGHRS, CDR2 YFSETQ. The CDR3: CASSLTSGANTGELFF. In DNA, the CDR3 is TGTGCCAGCAGCCTCACTAGCGGGGCGAACACCGGGGAGCTGTTTTTT. Filled out from reference TRBV5-1 and TRBJ2-2, the complete variable domain reads KAGVTQTPRYLIKTRGQQVTLSCSPISGHRSVSWYQQTPGQGLQFLFEYFSETQRNKGNFPGRFSGRQFSNSRSEMNVSTLELGDSALYLCASSLTSGANTGELFFGEGSRLTVL.

V usage is TRBV14 and J usage is TRBJ1-2; no reliable D call. CDR1 is SGHDN, CDR2 FVKESK, per germline. The V and J ends lost 3 bases and 8 bases respectively, with 13 bases between them. The length of the CDR3 is 13 residues. The CDR3: CASSHGPRTGYTF. CDR3 coding DNA: TGTGCCAGCAGCCATGGCCCACGGACGGGCTACACCTTC.

The chain recombines TRBV14 with TRBJ2-4; D unclear. The CDR3 is made up of 15 amino acids. With 2 bases removed from V and 4 bases from J, the gap between germline ends came to 12 bases. Germline-derived CDR1 and CDR2 are SGHDN and FVKESK. This CDR3 is CASSQFLGGKNIQYF. The CDR3 region has the DNA TGTGCCAGCAGCCAATTCCTGGGCGGAAAAAACATTCAGTACTTC.

This clonotype was observed a few times. The gene calls are TRBV6-6 and TRBJ2-4, with D hard to call. The CDR3 contains 15 residues. From germline, CDR1 is MNHNY and CDR2 SVGAGI (reference sequence). With 2 bases removed from V and 10 bases from J, the gap between germline ends came to 18 bases. CDR3 sequence (DNA): TGTGCCAGCAGTTACGGGCACCAAAATGAGAAAATTCAGTACTTC. Translating gives CASSYGHQNEKIQYF.

The chain carries TRBV5-1 and TRBJ2-2; D could derive from TRBD1 or TRBD2 (6 bases each). V dropped 0 bases and J dropped 5 bases, with 17 bases sitting between them. Germline loops: CDR1 SGHRS, CDR2 YFSETQ. The CDR3 spans 17 residues. In DNA, the CDR3 is TGCGCCAGCAGCTTGGCCGGGGGCGGGGTCCGAACCGGGGAGCTGTTTTTT. It encodes CASSLAGGGVRTGELFF.

This clonotype was counted between two and nine times. The rearrangement joins TRBV20-1 to TRBJ1-4; 8 nucleotides line up with TRBD1. This CDR3 region has 18 residues. Germline lookup yields CDR1 DFQATT and CDR2 SNEGSKA (reference sequence). After removal of 5 bases from V and 0 bases from J, the junction contained 14 bases not matched to a gene. CDR3 amino acids: CSARTGQGFIATNEKLFF. CDR3 in DNA: TGCAGTGCTCGCACCGGACAGGGCTTTATTGCAACTAATGAAAAACTGTTTTTT.

This clonotype turned up a few times. Just one base apart from a much larger clone, this may be a read error. The rearrangement joins TRBV2 to TRBJ1-5; no definite D call. V dropped 6 bases and J dropped 2 bases, with 14 bases sitting between them. Germline V gene data show CDR1 as SNHLY and CDR2 as FYNNEI. The CDR3 contains 15 residues. CDR3 DNA sequence: TGTGCCAGCAGGGAGACACGGGGTGGCAATCAGCCCCAGCATTTT. Translating it yields CASRETRGGNQPQHF.

In this sample, this clonotype turned up a few times. The genes are TRBV6-1 and TRBJ2-5; D might be TRBD1 (5 bases). The germline V gene encodes CDR1 MNHNS and CDR2 SASEGT. Trimming took off 2 bases at V and 2 bases at J, with 9 bases between the two ends. There are 14 residues in the CDR3. CDR3 DNA sequence: TGTGCCAGCAGTGAACTCCCAGGGCAAGAGACCCAGTACTTC. It specifies CASSELPGQETQYF.

A few counts support this clonotype. The chain carries TRBV12-3 or TRBV12-4 and TRBJ2-7, with D unclear. The CDR3 consists of 13 residues. V was shortened by 6 bases and J by 4 bases, with 13 bases between the two germline ends. CDR3 coding DNA: TGTGCCAGCAGCCCTTTTGGGATTTACGAGCAGTACTTC. It encodes CASSPFGIYEQYF.

The gene calls are TRBV20-1 and TRBJ2-5; the D gene is possibly TRBD1 (6 bases). V dropped 3 bases and J dropped 3 bases, with 11 bases sitting between them. Germline loops: CDR1 DFQATT, CDR2 SNEGSKA (reference sequence). This CDR3 has 13 amino acids. The CDR3 spells CSASWGPKETQYF. As DNA, the CDR3 is TGCAGTGCTAGTTGGGGGCCCAAAGAGACCCAGTACTTC.

J is TRBJ2-7 and V is TRBV20-1; D not certain. V was clipped by 3 bases and J by 10 bases, with 4 bases between them. The CDR3 spans 8 residues. From germline, CDR1 is DFQATT and CDR2 SNEGSKA (reference sequence). CDR3 in DNA: TGCAGTGCTAGTGGTCAGTACTTC. Protein product: CSASGQYF.

The chain carries TRBV7-9 and TRBJ2-7, with TRBD1 matching 7 bases. The CDR3 runs 13 residues. Trimming cost V 5 bases and J 4 bases; bases outside gene matches: 5. Per the germline V gene, CDR1 is SEHNR and CDR2 is FQNEAQ (reference sequence). The chain's CDR3 is CASSPGDRYEQYV. The CDR3 coding sequence is TGTGCCAGCAGCCCAGGGGACAGATACGAGCAGTACGTC.

About this clonotype itself: The conserved phenylalanine or tryptophan normally closing the CDR3 is absent here, so this likely arose from a read error. The gene calls are TRBV6-1 and TRBJ2-7; perhaps TRBD2 as D (6 bases). Germline V gene sequence: CDR1 MNHNS, CDR2 SASEGT. The length of the CDR3 is 14 residues. V lost 3 bases to trimming and J lost 5 bases, with 14 bases between them. CDR3 nucleotides: TGTGCCAGCAGTGACAGAGGGACTCTCCACGAGCAGTACCTC. Amino acids: CASSDRGTLHEQYL.

This chain joins TRBV29-1 and TRBJ1-2; D is possibly TRBD1 (5 bases). This CDR3 region has 15 residues. Germline CDR1 is SQVTM and CDR2 is ANQGSEA. Trimming took off 4 bases at V and 0 bases at J, with 15 bases between the two ends. CDR3 DNA: TGCAGCGTTGTTTCTTTGGGGGAAGCTAACTATGGCTACACCTTC. It yields the protein CSVVSLGEANYGYTF.

J is TRBJ1-6 and V is TRBV20-1, with no clear D. The germline V and J ends were trimmed by 4 bases and 7 bases, with 17 bases remaining between them. The CDR3 covers 15 residues. CDR1 DFQATT and CDR2 SNEGSKA come from the germline V gene (reference sequence). CDR3 DNA: TGCAGTGCTAAGGATTCCAGCGTCCGAAATTCACCCCTCCACTTT. This sequence encodes CSAKDSSVRNSPLHF.

This clonotype turned up a few times. The chain employs TRBV6-2 or TRBV6-3 and TRBJ2-5, with TRBD2 matching over 14 bases. The V gene end was trimmed by 5 bases and the J gene end by 4 bases; junction bases not matched to a gene: 6. Germline V gene data show CDR1 as MNHEY and CDR2 as SVGEGT. The CDR3 has 16 residues. CDR3 protein: CASSRGLAGGGETQYF. The CDR3 nucleotides read TGTGCCAGCAGTAGAGGACTAGCGGGAGGTGGAGAGACCCAGTACTTC.

Comments on this clonotype: Since no conserved phenylalanine or tryptophan closes the CDR3, a read error is the likely cause. The V call is TRBV5-1, the J call TRBJ1-1, with 7 bases aligning to TRBD1. Germline values: CDR1 SGHRS, CDR2 YFSETQ. V was pared by 4 bases and J by 4 bases, with 10 bases of the junction left unmatched. This CDR3 region has 15 residues. The DNA of the CDR3 is TGCGCCAGCAGCGACAGGGAAGGGGGGGGCACTGAAGCTTTCTGT. Its protein is CASSDREGGGTEAFC.

This chain joins TRBV6-1 and TRBJ2-5; 10 nucleotides line up with TRBD1. The assigned J gene may be wrong: the sequence end matches TRBJ2-7 better. CDR3 size: 15 residues. CDR1 and CDR2 from the germline V gene are MNHNS and SASEGT. CDR3 amino acids: CASRGDRGKTYEQYV. The CDR3 nucleotides read TGTGCCAGCAGGGGGGACAGGGGAAAGACCTACGAGCAGTACGTC.